The sequence of this T cell receptor beta chain was determined in a study of blood T cell repertoires in COVID-19. Study background: The samples span acute and convalescent COVID-19 from the United States, Italy and Spain. Nucleic acid was either cDNA or gDNA, and it came from T cells, B-cell-depleted T cells, or PBMCs.

Per the original data handling: Amplification of reference gene primers was used by the study to estimate nucleated cell counts. This table comes from immunoSEQ multiplex PCR, and its TCRdb copy is limited to in-frame clones, with some not included. The DNA gave D and trimming, while V, J and clone size come from that table. The sample has about 150,000 clones; about 86% are singletons. Per germline, CDR1 MDHEN and CDR2 SYDVKM. Unmatched junction bases numbered 8, after V lost 6 bases and J lost 4 bases. This CDR3 contains 15 residues. Sequencing used peripheral blood. This chain connects TRBV28 to TRBJ1-2; 10 nucleotides match TRBD1. This TCR came from a woman aged 70-85 years who had recovered from COVID-19. CDR3: CASSPPGQGGYGYTF. The DNA for the CDR3 is TGTGCCAGCAGCCCGCCCGGACAGGGGGGCTATGGCTACACCTTC.